The subject of this entry is one T cell receptor (beta chain). CDR3 and TCR beta VDJ profiling relied on genomic DNA as the template. TCRdb used MiXCR to reprocess the reads, holding one entry per CDR3 protein. Among around 250,000 distinct CDR3 sequences listed, about 80% were seen once. This record belongs to a study of CD8+CD57+ T cells in acquired aplastic anemia. Study-level information: Sorting CD4+ and CD8+ cells gave DNA averaging 3.2 ug.

Sequencing was done on patients that had shown CD8+CD57+ cell expansion by flow cytometry. The CDR3 length is 15 residues. Germline V CDR1 and CDR2: MGHDK, SYGVNS. With 6 bases removed from V and 4 bases from J, the gap between germline ends came to 18 bases. The chain couples TRBV25-1 to TRBJ1-1, with a possible D match to TRBD1 (6 bases). The TCR originated in a human donor with aplastic anemia. Input material: sorted CD4+, CD8+, or CD8+CD57+ T cells (not recorded which) from PBMCs. The CDR3 DNA reads TGTGCCAGCAGCGCGAGGGGGGCCCGGGGCACTGAAGCTTTCTTT. Amino acid sequence: CASSARGARGTEAFF.